A selection of T cell receptor beta chains follows, all from one sample in a study of T cells after yellow fever vaccination. MiXCR was run by TCRdb on the 5' RACE reads, yielding one entry per CDR3 protein. The table shows under 500,000 distinct CDR3 sequences, with roughly 20% occurring only once. Sequencing used PBMCs, obtained before the yellow fever booster vaccination. These receptor sequences come from a man between 18 and 35 years old who received the YFV17D yellow fever vaccine. Both conserved end residues are part of each CDR3. D genes are given only for firm matches. Clone sizes are given selectively: once, few, many, or a class where the clone is expanded.

v_gene	d_gene	abundance	j_gene	CDR3nt	CDR3aa
TRBV30	-	-	TRBJ2-7	TGTGCCTGGAGGAAGAAAGGTCCGCTTAGCTCCTACGAGCAGTACTTC	CAWRKKGPLSSYEQYF
TRBV7-2	TRBD2	-	TRBJ2-3	TGTGCCAGCAGTTACGGGACTAGCGGTACAGATACGCAGTATTTT	CASSYGTSGTDTQYF
TRBV14	-	-	TRBJ1-6	TGTGCCAGCAGCCAAGTTCCGGTATCACCCCTCCACTTT	CASSQVPVSPLHF
TRBV6-5	-	few	TRBJ1-1	TGTGCCAGCAGTTACTCGGGAGCTTCTAACACTGAAGCTTTCTTT	CASSYSGASNTEAFF
TRBV20-1	-	few	TRBJ2-7	TGCAGTGCTAGCGGGGAGGGGGCGCCTTACGAGCAGTACTTC	CSASGEGAPYEQYF
TRBV12-3/TRBV12-4	-	few	TRBJ2-3	TGTGCCAGCAGTTTTCGGGCAGAGGGAGATACGCAGTATTTT	CASSFRAEGDTQYF
TRBV7-9	-	few	TRBJ1-3	TGTGCCAGCAGCTTATTCGGGAGCTCTGGAAACACCATATATTTT	CASSLFGSSGNTIYF
TRBV7-9	-	few	TRBJ1-5	TGTGCCAGCAGCTTAGCACACGAGGCTCAGCCCCAGCATTTT	CASSLAHEAQPQHF
TRBV20-1	-	few	TRBJ2-7	TGCAGTGCGGAAGATCGTAAGGTAGCCTACGAGCAGTACTTC	CSAEDRKVAYEQYF
TRBV9	-	many	TRBJ1-5	TGTGCCAGCAGCGTAGCTCTCAGCCCAGTCAATCAGCCCCAGCATTTT	CASSVALSPVNQPQHF
TRBV6-2/TRBV6-3	-	-	TRBJ2-2	TGTGCCAGCAGTACCGTACGAGGGACCGGGGAGCTGTTTTTT	CASSTVRGTGELFF
TRBV6-6	-	few	TRBJ1-2	TGTGCCAGCAGACAAGCTCAGGGTATCACCTATGGCTACACCTTC	CASRQAQGITYGYTF
TRBV6-1	-	few	TRBJ1-5	TGTGCCAGCAGTGAAGCGAGGGCCCTCAATCAGCCCCAGCATTTT	CASSEARALNQPQHF
TRBV11-2	-	-	TRBJ2-3	TGTGCCAGCAGCTTAGTAGGGGGGCCGGTTACAGATACGCAGTATTTT	CASSLVGGPVTDTQYF
TRBV5-1	TRBD1	few	TRBJ2-3	TGCGCCAGCAGCACAGGGACAGGGCTTAGCACAGATACGCAGTATTTT	CASSTGTGLSTDTQYF
TRBV20-1	-	many	TRBJ1-3	TGCAGTGCTAGGGGAACGCACACCATATATTTT	CSARGTHTIYF
TRBV11-2	-	few	TRBJ2-3	TGTGCCAGCAGAACCGGGACGGGCAACACAGATACGCAGTATTTT	CASRTGTGNTDTQYF
TRBV4-1	-	many	TRBJ1-5	TGCGCCAGCAGCCAAGGAGCTTACCGTTGGGAGCAGCCCCAGCATTTT	CASSQGAYRWEQPQHF
TRBV20-1	-	few	TRBJ2-5	TGCAGTGCTAGCGCCGGTCGACTGAGGGAGACCCAGTACTTC	CSASAGRLRETQYF
TRBV9	-	-	TRBJ2-3	TGTGCCAGCAGCGAAGGGGGGGGCCGGGAGGCGAACACAGATACGCAGTATTTT	CASSEGGGREANTDTQYF
TRBV6-5	TRBD1	many	TRBJ1-1	TGTGCCAGCGGTTCAGGGGGGGCTGGTTTAACTGAAGCTTTCTTT	CASGSGGAGLTEAFF
TRBV5-1	TRBD2	-	TRBJ2-3	TGCGCCAGCAGATATTTTAGCGGGGGGCAGGCGAGCACAGATACGCAGTATTTT	CASRYFSGGQASTDTQYF
TRBV9	TRBD2	few	TRBJ2-2	TGTGCCAGCAGCTCGCGGGGGGCTAGCGGGGAGCTGTTTTTT	CASSSRGASGELFF
TRBV4-3	-	-	TRBJ1-2	TGCGCCAGCAGCCAAGATCTCCTCCATGGGCACCGGGGCTACACCTTC	CASSQDLLHGHRGYTF